Below are 23 T cell receptor beta chains sequenced from a single sample in a study of blood T cell repertoires in COVID-19. TCRdb's table, derived via immunoSEQ multiplex PCR, lists solely in-frame clones and lacks some. The table has roughly 120,000 clones, 80% to 90% seen once. Material: peripheral blood. These receptor sequences come from a human donor in a cohort sampled during active COVID-19.

The table lists this clone with a few counts. CDR3 sequence (DNA): TGTGCCAGCAGCCGAGAACCGGGACAGGGCAGCACCGGGGAGCTGTTTTTT. It encodes CASSREPGQGSTGELFF. The chain uses TRBV4-2 and TRBJ2-2; 9 bases agree with TRBD1. The CDR3 extends over 17 amino acids. The V and J ends lost 4 bases and 4 bases, in that order; junction bases with no gene match: 10. Germline assignment: CDR1 LGHNA and CDR2 YNFKEQ.

The rearrangement links TRBV3-1 (or the pseudogene TRBV3-2) to TRBJ1-1; TRBD1 is a possible D gene (5 bases). V lost 0 bases and J lost 11, with 19 bases in between. The CDR3 consists of 15 residues. Per germline, CDR1 LGHDT and CDR2 YNNKEL (reference sequence). The CDR3 spells CASSQERIQAPRAFF. The CDR3 DNA reads TGTGCCAGCAGCCAAGAGAGAATACAGGCCCCCCGGGCTTTCTTT.

V usage is TRBV7-2 and J usage is TRBJ2-4, with TRBD1 matching 7 bases. The germline V gene encodes CDR1 SGHTA and CDR2 FQGNSA. With V trimmed by 5 bases and J by 2 bases, 6 bases remained unmatched. The CDR3 extends over 15 amino acids. For the CDR3, the DNA is TGTGCCAGCAGCCGCGACAGGGCTACCAAAAACATTCAGTACTTC. This translates into CASSRDRATKNIQYF.

This clone was detected once. This rearrangement joins TRBV5-1 to TRBJ2-1, with D possibly being TRBD1 (6 bases). CDR3 size: 15 residues. V was cut by 1 base and J by 5 bases, with 13 bases left in between. Germline CDR1 is SGHRS and CDR2 is YFSETQ. In nucleotides, the CDR3 is TGCGCCAGCAGCTTGAGCCAGGGGTCTCACAATGAGCAGTTCTTC. Its protein is CASSLSQGSHNEQFF.

For the CDR3, the DNA is TGTGCCAGTAGTATAGTCGCCAGTAACTATGGCTACACCTTC. As protein: CASSIVASNYGYTF. The chain couples TRBV19 to TRBJ1-2, with D unclear. Germline CDR1 reads LNHDA; CDR2 reads SQIVND (reference sequence). The CDR3 has 14 residues. Trimming left V 1 base short and J 1 base short, with 7 bases between. Based on the CDR3 plus reference TRBV19 and TRBJ1-2, the full variable domain is DGGITQSPKYLFRKEGQNVTLSCEQNLNHDAMYWYRQDPGQGLRLIYYSQIVNDFQKGDIAEGYSVSREKKESFPLTVTSAQKNPTAFYLCASSIVASNYGYTFGSGTRLTVV.

The rearrangement links TRBV28 to TRBJ1-2; 7 positions agree with TRBD1. CDR3 length: 14 residues. Germline lookup yields CDR1 MDHEN and CDR2 SYDVKM. The ends lost 6 bases at V and 8 bases at J; junction bases unmatched: 12. CDR3 amino acids: CASRKRGRVEGYTF. The CDR3, as DNA: TGTGCCAGCAGAAAAAGGGGGCGGGTCGAAGGCTACACCTTC.

This clone has just one count. The chain employs TRBV9 and TRBJ2-1, with a possible D match to TRBD2 (5 bases). The germline gives CDR1 SGDLS, CDR2 YYNGEE. The CDR3 runs to 15 residues. V lost 0 bases, J lost 5 bases, and 12 bases lay in between. As DNA, the CDR3 is TGTGCCAGCAGCGTAGGTCCGGGATCCAACAATGAGCAGTTCTTC. This gives the protein CASSVGPGSNNEQFF.

A word on this clone: The sample holds other DNA sequences that translate to the same CDR3. The rearrangement joins TRBV5-1 to TRBJ2-7, with 9 bases aligning to TRBD1. Germline CDR1 is SGHRS and CDR2 is YFSETQ. This CDR3 comprises 14 residues. The V gene end was trimmed by 4 bases and the J gene end by 2 bases; junction bases not matched to a gene: 4. CDR3 sequence reads: CASSTTGGPYEQYF. Written as DNA, the CDR3 is TGCGCCAGCAGCACCACAGGGGGCCCCTACGAGCAGTACTTC.

J is TRBJ1-3 and V is TRBV5-1, with D possibly being TRBD1 (5 bases). The CDR3 runs to 16 residues. From germline, CDR1 is SGHRS and CDR2 YFSETQ. V lost 4 bases, J lost 4 bases, and 18 bases lay in between. This CDR3 reads CASSGGAREAGNTIYF. The DNA for the CDR3 is TGCGCCAGCAGCGGAGGGGCGCGAGAGGCCGGAAACACCATATATTTT.

The rearrangement uses TRBV9 and TRBJ2-1; 9 bases match TRBD1. The CDR3 contains 15 residues. Germline V gene sequence: CDR1 SGDLS, CDR2 YYNGEE. The V segment lost 3 bases and the J segment 9 bases; nucleotides outside the gene matches: 10. The CDR3 coding sequence is TGTGCCAGCAGCGCTCGAGACAGGGGGAACATTGAGCAGTTCTTC. Encoded protein: CASSARDRGNIEQFF.

The CDR3 DNA follows: TGTGCCAGCAGCCACAGGGCAAATCAGCCCCAGCATTTT. It is translated as CASSHRANQPQHF. The chain recombines TRBV5-8 with TRBJ1-5; TRBD1 is a possible D gene (6 bases). The germline V and J ends were trimmed by 4 bases and 4 bases, with 9 bases remaining between them. Germline V lookup: CDR1 SGHTS, CDR2 YDEGEE. This CDR3 contains 13 residues.

The chain recombines TRBV19 with TRBJ2-1; no reliable D call. The germline CDR1 and CDR2 sequences are LNHDA and SQIVND (reference sequence). The CDR3 is made up of 16 amino acids. Trimming left V 3 bases short and J 2 bases short, with 14 bases between. Written as DNA, the CDR3 is TGTGCCAGTAGTATTTCTGGGCCCCGCGCCTACAATGAGCAGTTCTTC. The encoded protein is CASSISGPRAYNEQFF.

This chain connects TRBV7-8 to TRBJ2-7; 8 nucleotides align to TRBD2. Germline-derived CDR1 and CDR2 are SGHVS and FQNEAQ. V gave up 6 bases and J gave up 0 bases; unmatched junction bases: 10. The CDR3 is 16 residues long. The DNA for the CDR3 is TGTGCCAGCAGACCTCACGGGAGCGGGGGCTCCTACGAGCAGTACTTC. Amino acid sequence: CASRPHGSGGSYEQYF.

V usage is TRBV18 and J usage is TRBJ2-3, with D perhaps TRBD2 (6 bases). Trimming shortened V by 2 bases and J by 0 bases, and 6 bases separated the two germline ends. Looked up from germline, CDR1 is KGHSH and CDR2 is LQKENI. The length of the CDR3 is 14 residues. The CDR3 reads CASSPGGSTDTQYF. DNA of the CDR3: TGTGCCAGCTCACCAGGGGGGAGCACAGATACGCAGTATTTT.

The J gene is TRBJ2-1, the V gene TRBV6-5; 7 bases map to TRBD1. This CDR3 region has 16 residues. CDR1 is MNHEY and CDR2 is SVGAGI in the germline V gene. After removal of 0 bases from V and 6 bases from J, the junction contained 8 bases not matched to a gene. The DNA for the CDR3 is TGTGCCAGCAGTTACTCACAGGGGATGGAAGGCAATGAGCAGTTCTTC. Its translation is CASSYSQGMEGNEQFF.

The chain has TRBV27 and TRBJ2-3; D remains ambiguous. Germline V gene lookup returns CDR1 MNHEY and CDR2 SMNVEV (reference sequence). The V end was cut by 6 bases, the J end by 5 bases, with 6 bases between. This CDR3 has 11 residues. CDR3 protein: CASRTVDTQYF. In nucleotides, the CDR3 is TGTGCCAGCAGAACTGTAGATACGCAGTATTTT.

J is TRBJ1-1 and V is TRBV7-8, with D perhaps matching TRBD1 (5 bases). There are 14 residues in the CDR3. CDR1 is SGHVS, CDR2 FQNEAQ, per germline. Trimming stripped 6 bases from V and 0 bases from J, with 11 bases between. The CDR3 DNA follows: TGTGCCAGCAGTCGACAGCGATTGAACACTGAAGCTTTCTTT. This codes for CASSRQRLNTEAFF. Full variable domain (rest looked up from reference TRBV7-8 and TRBJ1-1): GAGVSQSPRYKVAKRGQDVALRCDPISGHVSLFWYQQALGQGPEFLTYFQNEAQLDKSGLPSDRFFAERPEGSVSTLKIQRTQQEDSAVYLCASSRQRLNTEAFFGQGTRLTVV.

This clone was counted a single time. The CDR3 nucleotides read TGTGCCAGCAGCTTAGGGGTGGCGGCAGTTACGCAGTATTTT. Its translation is CASSLGVAAVTQYF. This chain joins TRBV11-2 and TRBJ2-3; no firm D call. CDR3 length: 14 residues. V lost 1 base and J 8 bases, leaving 13 bases between the germline ends. Germline assignment: CDR1 SGHAT and CDR2 FQNNGV.

The chain recombines TRBV7-8 with TRBJ2-3; 9 positions match TRBD2. V shed 1 base, J shed 5 bases, and the junction held 7 bases outside the gene matches. This CDR3 is built from 16 residues. Germline V lookup: CDR1 SGHVS, CDR2 FQNEAQ. CDR3 amino acids: CASSLVGGGVQDTQYF. For the CDR3, the DNA is TGTGCCAGCAGCTTAGTGGGCGGGGGGGTGCAAGATACGCAGTATTTT.

The CDR3 region has the DNA TGTGCCAGTAGTACAAACAGGGATGGATACTATGGCTACACCTTC. The encoded protein is CASSTNRDGYYGYTF. J is TRBJ1-2 and V is TRBV19; weak D call: TRBD1 (6 bases). This CDR3 is built from 15 residues. V lost 4 bases to trimming and J lost 3 bases, with 15 bases between them. Germline CDR1 is LNHDA and CDR2 is SQIVND (reference sequence).

This clone was seen a single time. The chain is built from TRBV11-2 and TRBJ2-4; possibly TRBD1 for D (5 bases). Looked up from germline, CDR1 is SGHAT and CDR2 is FQNNGV. Between the trimmed V and J ends, which lost 6 bases and 0 bases, there was a span of 9 bases. The CDR3 extends over 14 amino acids. The CDR3 loop is CASREGEAKNIQYF. The CDR3 DNA follows: TGTGCCAGCAGAGAAGGGGAAGCCAAAAACATTCAGTACTTC.

The V gene is TRBV19, the J gene TRBJ1-5; the D gene is possibly TRBD1 (5 bases). V was clipped by 7 bases and J by 0 bases, with 16 bases between them. Per the germline V gene, CDR1 is LNHDA and CDR2 is SQIVND (reference sequence). The CDR3 has 16 residues. The CDR3 coding sequence is TGTGCCAGTATCCCCTCTCTGGGGCTTAGCAATCAGCCCCAGCATTTT. Amino acids: CASIPSLGLSNQPQHF. The complete variable domain, with remaining parts taken from reference TRBV19 and TRBJ1-5, reads DGGITQSPKYLFRKEGQNVTLSCEQNLNHDAMYWYRQDPGQGLRLIYYSQIVNDFQKGDIAEGYSVSREKKESFPLTVTSAQKNPTAFYLCASIPSLGLSNQPQHFGDGTRLSIL.

V is TRBV28 and J is TRBJ1-4, with 9 bases fitting TRBD1. Trimming at V came to 5 bases and at J to 2 bases, leaving 6 bases not matched to a gene. The V gene's germline CDR1 is MDHEN and CDR2 SYDVKM. CDR3 length: 16 residues. CDR3 sequence: CASSLPGQGTNEKLFF. CDR3 bases: TGTGCCAGCAGTCTCCCGGGACAGGGCACTAATGAAAAACTGTTTTTT.